This TCR beta chain was recovered during a study of blood T cell repertoires in COVID-19 (dated by TCRdb to the early 2020s). Regarding the research as a whole: Collaborator samples came from the United States, Italy and Spain and covered acute and convalescent phases of COVID-19. The material from the prospective study consisted of cDNA or gDNA derived from T cells, B-cell-depleted T cells, or PBMCs. Deeply sampled blood TCRbeta repertoires from subjects exposed to, actively infected with, or recovered from COVID-19 were included in the dataset. The repertoires were released in a freely available public database intended as a resource for research on the immune response to SARS-CoV-2. The samples were drawn from the first 160 participants of the ongoing ImmuneRACE study and from more than 1,000 subjects provided by 6 global collaborators. The sample metadata nearly always contained a de-identified subject ID, COVID-19 status, age in years and sex. Where HLA class I and class II types were available, the types were taken from metadata supplied by the sample provider, not from assay-based typing.

The CDR3 sequence holds 15 residues, the cysteine and phenylalanine included. The read is trimmed to its CDR3 DNA, 45 bases read in frame from base 1. Ends trimmed: V by 6 bases, J by 7 bases; bases unmatched to a gene: 14. CDR1 and CDR2 were assigned from the germline V gene (reference sequence) as LNHDA and SQIVND. Each collaborating institution followed its own protocols to collect whole blood in K2EDTA tubes. Collaborator samples were shipped for TCRbeta analysis as frozen whole blood, isolated PBMCs, or DNA extracted from either sample type. This clone showed up just a few times. Its binding antigen is unknown. Base-call qualities are not available, and no considerably larger clone is one nucleotide away. The investigation overall reported the following: Clinical and demographic metadata were provided uncurated, with the amount varying by source and participant.

TCRbeta CDR3 regions were amplified from genomic DNA by means of the immunoSEQ Assay, a bias-controlled multiplex PCR. Concerning the study's data processing: The number of nucleated cells in each sample was estimated from the amplification of reference gene primers within the assay. To quantify the absolute abundance of each unique TCRbeta CDR3 rearrangement, sequence reads were collapsed and filtered. For each sample, productive Simpson clonality was calculated by taking the square root of Simpson's diversity index across productive rearrangements. TCRdb took over this immuneACCESS table, retaining in-frame rearrangements with V and J assigned. Such tables are incomplete; in checked studies, under half of the missing clones stem from an unresolved V gene, and the remainder is unexplained. From that table come the V and J calls and clone size; the DNA was used to work out D and trimming. The sample has approximately 93,000 clones on record, 75% to 85% of them singletons. Of the sample, about 10% falls within the top ten clones.

The TCR comes from a woman older than 75 with acute or convalescent COVID-19. The V and J segments used are TRBV19 and TRBJ2-5; 7 of the junction bases match TRBD1. Sequenced: peripheral blood. The CDR3 reads CASSPHRTGGGTQYF. The nucleotides are TGTGCCAGTAGCCCCCACCGGACAGGAGGTGGGACCCAGTACTTC.